This is a list of T cell receptor beta chains from one sample in a study of shared T cell receptors in the human thymus. TCRdb's table, derived via immunoSEQ multiplex PCR, lists solely in-frame clones and lacks some. Of fewer than 700,000 clones detected, more than 75% appear once; the ten largest clones hold around 0.0099%. This sample also appeared in a second study, on human thymus T cells.

Sequences were obtained from thymocytes. Receptor source: a boy under two years old with a congenital heart defect. Both conserved end residues are part of each CDR3. D genes are given only for firm matches. Size tells how often a clone was seen (once, few, many) or the class of an expanded clone, and some rows leave it out.

clone_size j_call d_call v_call cdr3_aa cdr3_nt
. TRBJ1-2 TRBD1 TRBV10-3 CAISESTRDRAYGYTF TGTGCCATCAGTGAGTCGACTCGGGACAGGGCCTATGGCTACACCTTC
. TRBJ1-4 . TRBV10-3 CAISKRPARNEKLFF TGTGCCATCAGCAAACGGCCGGCGCGGAATGAAAAACTGTTTTTT
. TRBJ2-3 . TRBV7-2 CASSPVDSRRDTQYF TGTGCCAGCAGCCCCGTTGACAGTCGGCGGGATACGCAGTATTTT
. TRBJ2-3 TRBD2 TRBV4-2 CASSQERGGLSTDTQYF TGTGCCAGCAGCCAAGAGCGCGGGGGGCTGAGCACAGATACGCAGTATTTT
. TRBJ1-2 . TRBV5-1 CASSPGRARGGYPF TGCGCCAGCAGCCCCGGCAGGGCCAGGGGTGGCTACCCCTTC
. TRBJ1-2 . TRBV14 CASSQQQSGDYGYTF TGTGCCAGCAGCCAACAGCAGTCGGGGGACTATGGCTACACCTTC
. TRBJ2-7 TRBD2 TRBV5-4 CASSLLGSAGGPGDEQYF TGTGCCAGCAGCTTGTTGGGTTCCGCGGGAGGGCCAGGGGACGAGCAGTACTTC
. TRBJ2-5 . TRBV18 CASSPPLARSLETQYF TGTGCCAGCTCACCACCGTTGGCCAGGTCGTTAGAGACCCAGTACTTC
. TRBJ2-1 TRBD2 TRBV27 CASSTPSSGHPNEQFF TGTGCCAGCAGCACCCCCTCTAGCGGGCACCCCAATGAGCAGTTCTTC
. TRBJ2-1 TRBD2 TRBV10-2 CASSQLLAGGNNEQFF TGCGCCAGCAGCCAGCTACTAGCGGGAGGGAACAATGAGCAGTTCTTC
. TRBJ2-2 TRBD2 TRBV4-1 CASSQDWLAGVTGELFF TGCGCCAGCAGCCAAGATTGGCTAGCGGGAGTCACCGGGGAGCTGTTTTTT
once TRBJ2-1 TRBD2 TRBV4-3 CASPGLAAYNEQFF TGCGCCAGCCCTGGACTAGCGGCCTACAATGAGCAGTTCTTC
. TRBJ1-4 . TRBV4-2 CASSHPYGGGTTNEKLFF TGTGCCAGCAGCCACCCCTATGGGGGAGGGACAACTAATGAAAAACTGTTTTTT
. TRBJ2-5 . TRBV5-1 CASSSSRRRDTRAETQYF TGCGCCAGCAGTTCATCCCGACGTCGGGACACCCGTGCGGAGACCCAGTACTTC
. TRBJ2-7 . TRBV28 CASRTPGDEQYF TGTGCCAGCAGGACCCCAGGGGACGAGCAGTACTTC
. TRBJ2-3 TRBD2 TRBV4-3 CASSQDSSGRDTQYF TGCGCCAGCAGCCAAGATAGTAGCGGGAGGGATACGCAGTATTTT
. TRBJ2-3 TRBD1 TRBV5-4 CASSFKGTGGADTQYF TGTGCCAGCAGCTTTAAGGGGACAGGGGGCGCAGATACGCAGTATTTT
. TRBJ1-3 TRBD1 TRBV10-3 CAISEIQGPNSGNTIYF TGTGCCATCAGTGAGATACAGGGGCCCAACTCTGGAAACACCATATATTTT
. TRBJ2-1 TRBD2 TRBV28 CASSSGRGLAGSGEQFF TGTGCCAGCAGTTCAGGGCGGGGACTAGCGGGTTCTGGTGAGCAGTTCTTC
. TRBJ2-4 TRBD2 TRBV4-2 CASSQGTSGTSGNLAKNIQYF TGTGCCAGCAGCCAAGGGACCTCCGGGACTAGCGGGAACCTAGCCAAAAACATTCAGTACTTC
. TRBJ1-1 TRBD1 TRBV30 CAWSVQKAGGTEAFF TGTGCCTGGAGTGTACAGAAGGCAGGGGGCACTGAAGCTTTCTTT
few TRBJ1-2 . TRBV5-5 CASSLTQTANYGYTF TGTGCCAGCAGCTTGACTCAGACAGCCAACTATGGCTACACCTTC
. TRBJ1-4 TRBD1 TRBV9 CASSVGIGTGEKLFF TGTGCCAGCAGCGTAGGAATTGGGACAGGGGAAAAACTGTTTTTT
. TRBJ2-7 . TRBV11-1 CASSRDGGPVGAYEQYF TGTGCCAGCAGCCGGGACGGAGGGCCCGTGGGCGCCTACGAGCAGTACTTC
. TRBJ2-5 TRBD2 TRBV19 CASSLAGGETQYF TGTGCCAGTAGTCTAGCGGGAGGAGAGACCCAGTACTTC
. TRBJ2-1 TRBD2 TRBV18 CASSPAPGGGDEQFF TGTGCCAGCTCACCAGCGCCGGGAGGAGGGGATGAGCAGTTCTTC
. TRBJ2-7 TRBD2 TRBV6-5 CASSPGRGRRWEQYF TGTGCCAGCAGTCCCGGGAGGGGCCGCAGGTGGGAGCAGTACTTC
. TRBJ2-1 TRBD2 TRBV7-6 CASSLTIAGYEQFF TGTGCCAGCAGCTTAACGATAGCGGGATACGAGCAGTTCTTC
once TRBJ2-3 . TRBV11-3 CASSPSSATDTQYF TGTGCCAGCAGCCCCTCTAGCGCCACAGATACGCAGTATTTT
few TRBJ2-3 TRBD2 TRBV4-1 CASSHGLAGGVDTQYF TGCGCCAGCAGCCATGGGCTAGCGGGAGGAGTGGATACGCAGTATTTT
. TRBJ2-1 TRBD2 TRBV4-1 CASSERSLAGGVQNEQFF TGCGCCAGCAGCGAGAGGTCACTAGCGGGAGGGGTACAGAATGAGCAGTTCTTC
. TRBJ1-1 TRBD1 TRBV25-1 CASSESTGMNTEAFF TGTGCCAGCAGTGAATCGACAGGGATGAACACTGAAGCTTTCTTT
. TRBJ1-3 . TRBV7-2 CASSQAGTGSGNTIYF TGTGCCAGCAGCCAGGCGGGGACCGGCTCTGGAAACACCATATATTTT